One and the same sample provided the 25 T cell receptor beta chains below, sequenced in a study of blood T cell dynamics during melanoma immunotherapy. Libraries were prepared by immunoSEQ multiplex PCR; TCRdb keeps only in-frame clonotypes and omits some of them. The profile shows 10,000 to 12,000 clones, roughly 84% of them singletons. Time point reported: week 3, after first cycle of checkpoint inhibitor. The sample here was blood, taken from a patient treated with checkpoint blockade. The origin of the receptors is a human donor with melanoma.

This clone has only a few counts. The chain has TRBV2 and TRBJ1-6; D gene unclear. Germline lookup yields CDR1 SNHLY and CDR2 FYNNEI. V shed 5 bases and J shed 0 bases, with 8 bases lying between them. CDR3 length: 15 residues. CDR3 bases: TGTGCCAGCAGTTTAATGAGCTCCTATAATTCACCCCTCCACTTT. Amino acid sequence: CASSLMSSYNSPLHF.

The chain joins TRBV7-3 to TRBJ2-2; maybe TRBD1 (5 bases). CDR3 length equals 16 residues. Germline V gene sequence: CDR1 SGHTA, CDR2 FQGTGA. The ends were cut back, 5 bases at V and 4 bases at J, with 17 bases in the middle. The CDR3 DNA follows: TGTGCCAGCAGCCCCCCCGGCAGGGAAGGCACCGGGGAGCTGTTTTTT. Encoded protein: CASSPPGREGTGELFF.

Points on this clone: Other DNA variants within this sample encode the same CDR3. The rearrangement joins TRBV7-2 to TRBJ2-5; 8 positions agree with TRBD1. The CDR3 loop spans 13 amino acids. Germline V gene sequence: CDR1 SGHTA, CDR2 FQGNSA. The trim removed 3 bases at V and 5 bases at J, leaving 2 bases unmatched. This CDR3 reads CASSFTGGETQYF. DNA for the CDR3: TGTGCCAGCAGCTTCACAGGGGGGGAGACCCAGTACTTC.

The V call is TRBV7-2, the J call TRBJ1-5; D is unclear. Germline loops: CDR1 SGHTA, CDR2 FQGNSA. The CDR3 loop spans 14 amino acids. Deletions cut 0 bases from V and 7 bases from J, with 10 bases between. The CDR3 nucleotides are TGTGCCAGCAGCTTAGCACGGCTCGGACAGCCCCAGCATTTT. This codes for CASSLARLGQPQHF. The full variable domain, completed using reference TRBV7-2 and TRBJ1-5, is GAGVSQSPSNKVTEKGKDVELRCDPISGHTALYWYRQSLGQGLEFLIYFQGNSAPDKSGLPSDRFSAERTGGSVSTLTIQRTQQEDSAVYLCASSLARLGQPQHFGDGTRLSIL.

The CDR3 region is CASSPWQGQGAGELFF. The CDR3 DNA is TGTGCCAGCAGCCCGTGGCAGGGACAGGGGGCCGGGGAGCTGTTTTTT. The V gene is TRBV5-4, the J gene TRBJ2-2; TRBD1 matches at 11 bases. Per germline, CDR1 SGHNT and CDR2 YYREEE (reference sequence). V shed 4 bases and J 6 bases; nucleotides not matched to a gene: 8. CDR3 length: 16 amino acids.

This chain joins TRBV7-9 and TRBJ1-1, with D possibly TRBD1 on 5 matching bases. The ends were cut back, 3 bases at V and 7 bases at J, with 18 bases in the middle. From germline, CDR1 is SEHNR and CDR2 FQNEAQ (reference sequence). This CDR3 is 15 amino acids long. CDR3 residues: CASSFLGAQEYEAFF. The CDR3 DNA reads TGTGCCAGCAGCTTCCTAGGGGCCCAGGAATATGAAGCTTTCTTT.

This chain uses TRBV29-1 with TRBJ2-5; 11 bases align to TRBD2. This CDR3 has 13 residues. The junction had 8 bases not matched to a gene; V was cut back by 4 bases and J by 10 bases. CDR1 is SQVTM, CDR2 ANQGSEA, per germline. In nucleotides, the CDR3 is TGCAGCGTTGCGGGACTAGCGGACGGGGGCCAGTACTTC. Translation: CSVAGLADGGQYF.

The gene calls are TRBV7-2 and TRBJ1-1, with D possibly matching TRBD1 (5 bases). CDR3 length: 17 amino acids. CDR1 is SGHTA and CDR2 is FQGNSA in the germline V gene. V was shortened by 3 bases and J by 0 bases, with 17 bases between the two germline ends. Here the CDR3 reads CASSFWQGFLLNTEAFF. DNA of the CDR3: TGTGCCAGCAGCTTTTGGCAGGGCTTCCTCCTGAACACTGAAGCTTTCTTT.

This chain joins TRBV9 and TRBJ2-5, with D tentatively TRBD1 (6 bases). V lost 0 bases and J 5 bases, leaving 14 bases between the germline ends. CDR1 is SGDLS and CDR2 is YYNGEE in the germline V gene. This CDR3 region has 15 residues. CDR3 amino acids: CASSVGQGFSETQYF. The CDR3 nucleotides are TGTGCCAGCAGCGTAGGGCAGGGGTTTAGCGAGACCCAGTACTTC.

A single count supports this clone. V gene TRBV6-5 combines with J gene TRBJ1-1, with TRBD1 identical over 7 bases. Trimming took 4 bases from V and 5 from J; bases not matched to a gene: 7. Germline V CDR1 and CDR2: MNHEY, SVGAGI. This CDR3 is 14 amino acids long. The CDR3 DNA reads as TGTGCCAGCAGTTTAAGGCAGGGGGTGACTGAAGCTTTCTTT. Protein product: CASSLRQGVTEAFF.

V gene TRBV6-6 combines with J gene TRBJ1-1; D is unresolved. The CDR3 covers 15 residues. Trimming took off 4 bases at V and 0 bases at J, with 12 bases between the two ends. CDR1 MNHNY and CDR2 SVGAGI come from the germline V gene (reference sequence). DNA for the CDR3: TGTGCCAGCAGTTTGGAGGACCCGATGAACACTGAAGCTTTCTTT. Translated: CASSLEDPMNTEAFF.

The rearrangement uses TRBV30 and TRBJ2-3; D is unresolved. Germline CDR1 is GTSNPN and CDR2 is SVGIG (reference sequence). The CDR3 loop spans 12 amino acids. V lost 4 bases, J lost 11 bases, and 16 bases lay in between. CDR3 residues: CAWNSLRSGQYF. CDR3 sequence (DNA): TGTGCCTGGAATAGCTTAAGAAGTGGGCAGTATTTT. The full variable domain, rest sourced from reference TRBV30 and TRBJ2-3, is SQTIHQWPATLVQPVGSPLSLECTVEGTSNPNLYWYRQAAGRGLQLLFYSVGIGQISSEVPQNLSASRPQDRQFILSSKKLLLSDSGFYLCAWNSLRSGQYFGPGTRLTVL.

V is TRBV7-8 and J is TRBJ2-1; D gene ambiguous. The CDR3 totals 12 residues. CDR1 SGHVS and CDR2 FQNEAQ come from the germline V gene. V lost 5 bases to trimming and J lost 7 bases, with 9 bases between them. CDR3: CASSTYVNEQFF. The CDR3 nucleotides are TGTGCCAGCAGCACCTACGTAAATGAGCAGTTCTTC. The full variable domain, rest sourced from reference TRBV7-8 and TRBJ2-1, is GAGVSQSPRYKVAKRGQDVALRCDPISGHVSLFWYQQALGQGPEFLTYFQNEAQLDKSGLPSDRFFAERPEGSVSTLKIQRTQQEDSAVYLCASSTYVNEQFFGPGTRLTVL.

The chain uses TRBV6-1 and TRBJ2-5; D may be TRBD1 (6 bases). The CDR3 loop spans 15 amino acids. Germline V lookup: CDR1 MNHNS, CDR2 SASEGT. Trimming left V 6 bases short and J 5 bases short, with 19 bases between. The CDR3 nucleotides read TGTGCCAGCAGCCCCTCTTGGGGGCCGGGGGAGACCCAGTACTTC. Encoded protein: CASSPSWGPGETQYF.

This rearrangement joins TRBV6-5 to TRBJ2-1, with unresolved D. Germline-derived CDR1 and CDR2 are MNHEY and SVGAGI. V was clipped by 4 bases and J by 4 bases, with 11 bases between them. This CDR3 is 14 amino acids long. The DNA of the CDR3 is TGTGCCAGCAGTTCAAATCATCCGTACAATGAGCAGTTCTTC. Its translation is CASSSNHPYNEQFF.

This clone was detected once. The rearrangement joins TRBV27 to TRBJ2-2, with 9 bases that match TRBD1. Germline trimming cut 5 bases from V and 5 bases from J; bases unmatched to any gene: 9. The CDR3 spans 16 residues. In germline, CDR1 is MNHEY, CDR2 SMNVEV (reference sequence). CDR3 nucleotides: TGTGCCAGCAGTGGTACAGGGGGCGGACGGACCGGGGAGCTGTTTTTT. Translating gives CASSGTGGGRTGELFF.

The rearrangement joins TRBV11-3 to TRBJ2-3, with 7 bases matching TRBD2. The junction had 1 base not matched to a gene; V was cut back by 3 bases and J by 4 bases. The CDR3 has 13 amino acids. CDR1 and CDR2 from the germline V gene are SGHNT and YENEEA. The CDR3 DNA is TGTGCCAGCAGCTTCCGGGAGGCAGATACGCAGTATTTT. Its protein is CASSFREADTQYF.

This chain joins TRBV7-9 and TRBJ2-5; the D gene is possibly TRBD1 (6 bases). The CDR3 sequence is 16 residues long. Germline CDR1 is SEHNR and CDR2 is FQNEAQ (reference sequence). Deletions cut 4 bases from V and 5 bases from J, with 20 bases between. CDR3 in DNA: TGTGCCAGCAGCTCGAGTCCGGGACACCTAGTGGAGACCCAGTACTTC. As protein: CASSSSPGHLVETQYF.

This sequence joins TRBV27 and TRBJ1-4, with TRBD1 matching 9 bases. Germline V gene data show CDR1 as MNHEY and CDR2 as SMNVEV (reference sequence). The trim removed 3 bases at V and 8 bases at J, leaving 7 bases unmatched. This CDR3 has 15 amino acids. In DNA, the CDR3 is TGTGCCAGCAGTTTGTTACAGGGGGCGCCGGAAAAACTGTTTTTT. It yields the protein CASSLLQGAPEKLFF. Full variable domain (outside the CDR3, taken from reference TRBV27 and TRBJ1-4): EAQVTQNPRYLITVTGKKLTVTCSQNMNHEYMSWYRQDPGLGLRQIYYSMNVEVTDKGDVPEGYKVSRKEKRNFPLILESPSPNQTSLYFCASSLLQGAPEKLFFGSGTQLSVL.

The chain couples TRBV9 to TRBJ2-7; D is perhaps TRBD1 or TRBD2 (5 bases each). The CDR3 extends over 13 amino acids. Germline CDR1 and CDR2: SGDLS and YYNGEE. The V end was cut by 3 bases, the J end by 1 base, with 8 bases between. The CDR3 DNA reads TGTGCCAGCAGCGAGGGACCTTCCTACGAGCAGTACTTC. Protein sequence: CASSEGPSYEQYF.

This clone showed up just a few times. The V call is TRBV7-8, the J call TRBJ2-7, with 7 bases that match TRBD1. The V and J ends lost 5 bases and 4 bases, in that order; junction bases with no gene match: 11. The CDR3 spans 15 residues. CDR1 SGHVS and CDR2 FQNEAQ come from the germline V gene. CDR3 nucleotides: TGTGCCAGCAGCCCTCGGACAGGCCAAGGTTACGAGCAGTACTTC. Its protein is CASSPRTGQGYEQYF.

The chain couples TRBV11-2 to TRBJ2-1, with TRBD2 matching 8 bases. The germline gives CDR1 SGHAT, CDR2 FQNNGV. The V and J ends lost 2 bases and 1 base, in that order; junction bases with no gene match: 7. The CDR3 has 17 residues. The CDR3 reads CASSLRGSGGSYNEQFF. The CDR3 region has the DNA TGTGCCAGCAGCTTAAGGGGAAGCGGGGGTTCCTACAATGAGCAGTTCTTC.

J is TRBJ2-7 and V is TRBV7-9; 11 positions match TRBD1. CDR1 is SEHNR, CDR2 FQNEAQ, per germline (reference sequence). This CDR3 is 14 amino acids long. The V segment lost 3 bases and the J segment 5 bases; nucleotides outside the gene matches: 3. The CDR3 spells CASSFEGQGDEQYF. The CDR3 nucleotides read TGTGCCAGCAGCTTTGAGGGACAGGGGGACGAGCAGTACTTC.

The chain links TRBV4-3 to TRBJ1-5; D remains unclear. Germline V gene lookup returns CDR1 LGHNA and CDR2 YSLEER. Trimming pared 4 bases from V and 6 bases from J, leaving 16 bases between. This CDR3 spans 15 amino acids. The CDR3 region is CASSPEKGASQPQHF. In DNA form, the CDR3 reads TGCGCCAGCAGCCCCGAAAAGGGAGCAAGTCAGCCCCAGCATTTT.

The rearrangement links TRBV11-2 to TRBJ1-1; D is unclear. Germline CDR1 SGHAT, CDR2 FQNNGV. Deletions cut 10 bases from V and 0 bases from J, with 15 bases between. The CDR3 length is 14 residues. The CDR3 spells CANPREGMNTEAFF. The CDR3 nucleotides read TGTGCCAACCCGCGGGAGGGCATGAACACTGAAGCTTTCTTT. The full variable domain, rest sourced from reference TRBV11-2 and TRBJ1-1, is EAGVAQSPRYKIIEKRQSVAFWCNPISGHATLYWYQQILGQGPKLLIQFQNNGVVDDSQLPKDRFSAERLKGVDSTLKIQPAKLEDSAVYLCANPREGMNTEAFFGQGTRLTVV.